This TCR beta chain was retrieved from a study of blood T cell repertoires in COVID-19. In the authors' workflow: Estimation of nucleated cell counts was performed using reference gene primer amplification. Clones were read by immunoSEQ multiplex PCR, and TCRdb kept only the in-frame ones, dropping some. V, J and clone size are those of that table, while D and trimming were read from the DNA. Among over 200,000 clones, around 85% were seen once, and the ten largest hold 0.72%. From germline, CDR1 is SNHLY and CDR2 FYNNEI. CDR3 length: 15 residues. The J segment lost 2 bases and the V segment lost 2 bases, leaving 3 bases of the junction unmatched.

Sequencing was carried out using peripheral blood. This TCR was sampled from a man aged 35 to 55 with acute or convalescent COVID-19. This sequence joins TRBV2 and TRBJ1-3, with TRBD1 matching over 7 bases. The CDR3 region has the DNA TGTGCCAGCAGTGAAATCGGGACAGCTGGAAACACCATATATTTT. Amino acids: CASSEIGTAGNTIYF.